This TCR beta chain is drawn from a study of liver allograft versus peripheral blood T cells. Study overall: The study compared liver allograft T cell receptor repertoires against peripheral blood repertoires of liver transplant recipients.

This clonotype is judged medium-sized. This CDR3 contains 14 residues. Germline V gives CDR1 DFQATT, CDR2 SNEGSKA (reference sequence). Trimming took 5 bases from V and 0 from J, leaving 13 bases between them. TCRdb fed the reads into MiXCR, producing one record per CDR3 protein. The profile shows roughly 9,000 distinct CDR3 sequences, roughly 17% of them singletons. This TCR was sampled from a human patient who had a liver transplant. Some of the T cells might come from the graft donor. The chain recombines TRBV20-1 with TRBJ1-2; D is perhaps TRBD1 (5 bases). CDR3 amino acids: CSAYYRSSNYGYTF. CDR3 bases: TGCAGTGCTTATTACAGGAGTTCTAACTATGGCTACACCTTC.